These 7 T cell receptor beta chains were all obtained from the same sample, sequenced in a study of T cell changes during pregnancy in multiple sclerosis. The repertoire was sequenced with immunoSEQ multiplex PCR; TCRdb's copy has only in-frame clones and lacks some. This sample has roughly 80,000 clones; about 90% occur once, and the top ten carry less than 3%. The specimen was peripheral blood, collected before pregnancy. These receptors all stem from a female donor with multiple sclerosis, enrolled in a pregnancy study.

V gene TRBV13 combines with J gene TRBJ2-3, with TRBD2 matching 9 bases. The CDR3 covers 16 residues. Germline assignment: CDR1 PRHDT and CDR2 FYEKMQ (reference sequence). The V and J ends lost 2 bases and 2 bases, in that order; junction bases with no gene match: 5. CDR3 loop: CASSLLASGNTDTQYF. CDR3 sequence (DNA): TGTGCCAGCAGCTTATTAGCTAGCGGGAACACAGATACGCAGTATTTT.

This chain uses TRBV27 with TRBJ2-7, with 9 nucleotides matching TRBD2. Germline V gene data show CDR1 as MNHEY and CDR2 as SMNVEV (reference sequence). The CDR3 consists of 15 residues. V dropped 3 bases and J dropped 3; count of bases not matched to a gene: 6. CDR3: CASSFRREGRYEQYF. The CDR3 region has the DNA TGTGCCAGCAGTTTTAGGCGGGAGGGGCGCTACGAGCAGTACTTC.

The J gene is TRBJ2-5, the V gene TRBV6-1, with D possibly being TRBD1 (5 bases). Germline V gene sequence: CDR1 MNHNS, CDR2 SASEGT. Trimming removed 8 bases at V and 5 bases at J, with 21 bases between. The CDR3 runs 15 residues. The CDR3 DNA follows: TGTGCCAGCGGGGCAGGTCCCCTCGGGCGGGAGACCCAGTACTTC. This gives the protein CASGAGPLGRETQYF.

The chain carries TRBV9 and TRBJ2-2, with 12 positions matching TRBD2. In germline, CDR1 is SGDLS, CDR2 YYNGEE. There are 21 residues in the CDR3. V dropped 4 bases and J dropped 1; count of bases not matched to a gene: 17. In nucleotides, the CDR3 is TGTGCCAGCAGCCTTCGTAGTGGGCCAATGGGACTAGCGGGGAACACCGGGGAGCTGTTTTTT. Protein sequence: CASSLRSGPMGLAGNTGELFF.

The chain recombines TRBV5-1 with TRBJ2-7; D might be TRBD1 (7 bases). CDR1 and CDR2 from the germline V gene are SGHRS and YFSETQ. This CDR3 contains 16 residues. Between the trimmed V and J ends, which lost 0 bases and 6 bases, there was a span of 19 bases. DNA of the CDR3: TGCGCCAGCAGCTTGGGCCTCGTGCAGGGGGGATTCGAGCAGTACTTC. It translates to CASSLGLVQGGFEQYF.

This clone was recorded only once. V gene TRBV7-2 combines with J gene TRBJ1-3, with D perhaps matching TRBD1 (5 bases). With 6 bases removed from V and 9 bases from J, the gap between germline ends came to 18 bases. There are 14 residues in the CDR3. The germline V gene encodes CDR1 SGHTA and CDR2 FQGNSA. This CDR3 reads CASRGVAGRSTIYF. CDR3 nucleotides: TGTGCCAGCAGAGGGGTGGCAGGGCGCAGCACCATATATTTT.

The rearrangement uses TRBV18 and TRBJ1-5; D may be TRBD1 (6 bases). The germline V and J ends were trimmed by 0 bases and 7 bases, with 16 bases remaining between them. The CDR3 is 16 residues long. Germline CDR1 and CDR2: KGHSH and LQKENI. CDR3 coding DNA: TGTGCCAGCTCACCACCCGGCCAGGGAGGGGGACAGCCCCAGCATTTT. Its translation is CASSPPGQGGGQPQHF.